These 13 T cell receptor beta chains were all obtained from the same sample, sequenced in a study of CD8 T cells in ankylosing spondylitis. These receptors are not linked to any known antigen. TCRdb reprocessed the 5' RACE reads via MiXCR and lists one record per CDR3 protein. This table has hundreds of thousands of distinct CDR3 sequences, about 17% appearing once. Study-level results: There was a TCR beta motif, made of several highly homologous variants, that appeared characteristic of ankylosing spondylitis blood.

Sequenced: blood, either unsorted or a sorted T cell fraction (not recorded which). Receptor source: a male donor with ankylosing spondylitis.

The chain is built from TRBV7-8 and TRBJ2-1; 7 nucleotides line up with TRBD1. The germline V gene has CDR1 SGHVS and CDR2 FQNEAQ. V shed 1 base and J 3 bases; nucleotides not matched to a gene: 6. This CDR3 has 16 residues. The CDR3 here is CASSLDVTGLYNEQFF. In DNA, the CDR3 is TGTGCCAGCAGCTTAGATGTGACAGGGCTCTACAATGAGCAGTTCTTC.

This sequence joins TRBV6-5 and TRBJ2-3; TRBD2 might be the D (7 bases). Trimming removed 2 bases at V and 1 base at J, with 10 bases between. CDR1 and CDR2 from the germline V gene are MNHEY and SVGAGI. The CDR3 totals 15 residues. In DNA form, the CDR3 reads TGTGCCAGCAGTTACACGGGGGGCGGCACAGATACGCAGTATTTT. It codes for CASSYTGGGTDTQYF.

The count of this clonotype is one. The V gene is TRBV7-9, the J gene TRBJ2-1, with TRBD2 matching 9 bases. The V and J ends lost 5 bases and 7 bases, in that order; junction bases with no gene match: 12. The CDR3 covers 16 residues. The germline gives CDR1 SEHNR, CDR2 FQNEAQ (reference sequence). The CDR3 DNA is TGTGCCAGCAGCCGCCGGGGTAGCGGGAGTTGGAATGAGCAGTTCTTC. It codes for CASSRRGSGSWNEQFF.

The chain couples TRBV29-1 to TRBJ2-7, with TRBD2 matching over 10 bases. The CDR3 runs 14 residues. CDR1 and CDR2 (germline): SQVTM, ANQGSEA. The V gene end was trimmed by 2 bases and the J gene end by 7 bases; junction bases not matched to a gene: 8. CDR3 sequence reads: CSVEMASGSGEQYF. CDR3 nucleotides: TGCAGCGTTGAAATGGCTAGCGGGAGCGGTGAGCAGTACTTC.

The chain joins TRBV6-5 to TRBJ2-1, with 7 nucleotides matching TRBD1. Germline V gene data show CDR1 as MNHEY and CDR2 as SVGAGI. V lost 1 base and J lost 7; bases outside the gene matches: 4. This CDR3 is 14 amino acids long. The CDR3 DNA is TGTGCCAGCAGTTACTTCGACAGGGCAAATGAGCAGTTCTTC. This translates into CASSYFDRANEQFF.

The chain couples TRBV27 to TRBJ1-2, with a weak D call TRBD1 (6 bases). The CDR3 contains 13 residues. Trimming cost V 10 bases and J 5 bases, with 17 bases left between them. The V gene's germline CDR1 is MNHEY and CDR2 SMNVEV (reference sequence). The CDR3 coding sequence is TGTGCCACCCGACTAACAGGGAGTTATGGCTACACCTTC. This translates into CATRLTGSYGYTF.

This clonotype was found many times. The rearrangement uses TRBV29-1 and TRBJ2-1; 14 bases match TRBD2. This CDR3 has 13 amino acids. V lost 7 bases to trimming and J lost 8 bases; unmatched junction nucleotides: 4. Germline CDR1 is SQVTM and CDR2 is ANQGSEA. The CDR3 protein is CSEMTSGRDEQFF. The CDR3 bases are TGCAGCGAGATGACTAGCGGGAGGGATGAGCAGTTCTTC.

This clonotype was seen a few times. This chain joins TRBV2 and TRBJ1-1, with 8 bases matching TRBD1. There are 12 residues in the CDR3. Germline CDR1 SNHLY, CDR2 FYNNEI. Trimming cost V 7 bases and J 5 bases; bases outside gene matches: 3. DNA for the CDR3: TGTGCCAGCACAGGGGGCCGTACTGAAGCTTTCTTT. This gives the protein CASTGGRTEAFF.

This clonotype was picked up a small number of times. J is TRBJ2-1 and V is TRBV7-9; D is possibly TRBD2 (6 bases). V was clipped by 5 bases and J by 8 bases, with 19 bases between them. Germline CDR1 is SEHNR and CDR2 is FQNEAQ (reference sequence). This CDR3 contains 15 residues. The CDR3 sequence is CASSTRLGGEDEQFF. The CDR3 region has the DNA TGTGCCAGCAGCACCAGACTAGGTGGTGAGGATGAGCAGTTCTTC.

The CDR3 protein is CASSLGFSGSQETQYF. CDR3 DNA sequence: TGCGCCAGCAGCTTGGGGTTCAGCGGGAGCCAAGAGACCCAGTACTTC. The rearrangement joins TRBV5-1 to TRBJ2-5; TRBD2 agrees at 8 bases. The germline gives CDR1 SGHRS, CDR2 YFSETQ. This CDR3 comprises 16 residues. V was pared by 0 bases and J by 1 base, with 5 bases of the junction left unmatched.

The chain couples TRBV21-1 to TRBJ2-5; TRBD2, the table's D call, was not compared with the DNA. TRBV21-1 is a pseudogene segment. This CDR3 comprises 17 residues. CDR3 nucleotide sequence: TGTGCCAGCAGCAAAGGGACTAGCGGGAGTTTTTCAGAGACCCAGTACTTC. Amino acid sequence: CASSKGTSGSFSETQYF.

This clonotype occurred a few times. The V gene is TRBV12-3 or TRBV12-4, the J gene TRBJ1-1; D remains ambiguous. The V end lost 5 bases, the J end lost 3 bases, and 10 bases lay between the germline ends. CDR3 length: 13 residues. The CDR3 bases are TGTGCCAGCAGTGTCTGGTGGGACACTGAAGCTTTCTTT. It codes for CASSVWWDTEAFF.

In its sample, this clonotype was seen a few times. The chain links TRBV20-1 to TRBJ2-3; 7 bases are a match to TRBD1. The V and J ends lost 5 bases and 2 bases, in that order; junction bases with no gene match: 4. The CDR3 has 13 residues. Germline V gives CDR1 DFQATT, CDR2 SNEGSKA (reference sequence). The CDR3 DNA sequence: TGCAGTGCTGAGACAGGGAACACAGATACGCAGTATTTT. The encoded protein is CSAETGNTDTQYF.